These T cell receptor beta chains were read from a single sample in a study of metastatic and nonmetastatic thyroid tumors. Via MiXCR, TCRdb re-called the PCR reads. Among some 64,000 clones listed, approximately 4.1% were seen once. Specimen: blood. These receptors were taken from a female donor with papillary thyroid cancer or a benign thyroid nodule (not recorded which). Some clones in this sample may be carry-over from other donors' samples. Both conserved end residues are part of each CDR3. The order of the fields is clone size, D gene, J gene, V gene, CDR3 DNA, CDR3 protein. D genes are given only for firm matches. Size is stated for part of the rows, as once, few or many counts, or as a class when the clone is expanded.

clone_size: -
d_call: -
j_call: TRBJ2-7
v_call: TRBV6-1
cdr3_nt: TGTGCCAGCAGTAAGGGGCGGGACGAGCAGTACTTC
cdr3_aa: CASSKGRDEQYF

clone_size: many
d_call: -
j_call: TRBJ2-7
v_call: TRBV11-2
cdr3_nt: TGTGCCAGCAGCTTGTGGGTTGGCGAGCAGTACTTC
cdr3_aa: CASSLWVGEQYF

clone_size: few
d_call: TRBD1
j_call: TRBJ1-2
v_call: TRBV19
cdr3_nt: TGTGCCAGTAGTCTACGACAGGGGAGTAACTATGGCTACACCTTC
cdr3_aa: CASSLRQGSNYGYTF

clone_size: many
d_call: -
j_call: TRBJ2-6
v_call: TRBV9
cdr3_nt: TGTGCCAGCAGCGTAGGGCACCGCTCTGGGGCCAACGTCCTGACTTTC
cdr3_aa: CASSVGHRSGANVLTF

clone_size: many
d_call: TRBD2
j_call: TRBJ2-3
v_call: TRBV3-1
cdr3_nt: TGTGCCAGCAGCCCCAAGCGGGAGGCCGGAGATACGCAGTATTTT
cdr3_aa: CASSPKREAGDTQYF

clone_size: -
d_call: TRBD2
j_call: TRBJ2-1
v_call: TRBV12-5
cdr3_nt: TGTGCTAGTTCCCCTGGCGGGAGCACCTACAATGAGCAGTTCTTC
cdr3_aa: CASSPGGSTYNEQFF

clone_size: many
d_call: TRBD1
j_call: TRBJ1-3
v_call: TRBV6-1
cdr3_nt: TGTGCCAGCAGTCTAGGACAGGGTCGAAACACCATATATTTT
cdr3_aa: CASSLGQGRNTIYF

clone_size: -
d_call: -
j_call: TRBJ1-1
v_call: TRBV4-2
cdr3_nt: TGTGCCAGCAGCCAAGAAGGGCAGGGGACCTCTATTGGGCTGGCTTTCTTT
cdr3_aa: CASSQEGQGTSIGLAFF

clone_size: -
d_call: -
j_call: TRBJ2-4
v_call: TRBV20-1
cdr3_nt: TGCAGTGCTAGAGATCTGGACGGACCGGGGAACATTCAGCACTTC
cdr3_aa: CSARDLDGPGNIQHF

clone_size: many
d_call: -
j_call: TRBJ2-2
v_call: TRBV7-2
cdr3_nt: TGTGCCAGCAGCTTGGGGGCATTTTCCGGGGAGCTGTTTTTT
cdr3_aa: CASSLGAFSGELFF